The clone carrying this T cell receptor beta chain appeared many times. Trimming shortened V by 8 bases and J by 0 bases, and 8 bases separated the two germline ends. The CDR3 is made up of 13 amino acids. This sample was included in a study of CD8 T cells in ankylosing spondylitis. Using its own MiXCR run on the 5' RACE reads, TCRdb lists one record per CDR3 protein. Of fewer than 200,000 distinct CDR3 sequences in the sample, 18% are singletons; the top ten hold roughly 4.5%. The source is a male donor aged 5-29 years with ankylosing spondylitis or in good health (not recorded which). The J gene is TRBJ2-4, the V gene TRBV12-3 or TRBV12-4; tentative D call: TRBD2 (5 bases). Sequenced material: blood, either unsorted or a sorted T cell fraction (not recorded which). CDR3 nucleotide sequence: TGTGCCAGCGGGAGTTTAGCCAAAAACATTCAGTACTTC. Translating gives CASGSLAKNIQYF.